This T cell receptor (beta chain) appears in the sequencing data of a study of T cell changes during pregnancy in multiple sclerosis (dated by TCRdb to between 2018 and 2021). About the full investigation: In women with multiple sclerosis, the researchers looked at how the T cell repertoire shifted as pregnancy progressed.

The germline V gene encodes CDR1 SGHDN and CDR2 FVKESK. Counted from cysteine to phenylalanine, this CDR3 has 15 amino acids. The sequence is cut down to CDR3 DNA, 45 bases in frame from base 1. At the junction V is shortened by 1 base and J by 0 bases, with 9 bases in between. A remark on this clone: Its antigen has not been determined. There are no base qualities to consult, and no much larger clone falls within one base.

Receptor amplification or capture employed the immunoSEQ multiplex PCR assay. TCRdb obtained this table from immuneACCESS and retained in-frame rearrangements with V and J assigned. These tables miss some clones; where compared with another copy, unresolved V genes account for less than half of the shortfall, and the remainder is unexplained. This sample is represented by around 100,000 clones; around nine tenths of them were singletons. Of the sample, 1.5% falls within the top ten clones. The chain joins TRBV14 to TRBJ1-2, with the D gene call left open. The sequencing used peripheral blood, collected in the third trimester of pregnancy. This TCR derives from a female donor with multiple sclerosis, enrolled in a pregnancy study. In nucleotides, the sequence is TGTGCCAGCAGCCAAGTCGGTCTGGCTAACTATGGCTACACCTTC. The resulting protein is CASSQVGLANYGYTF.